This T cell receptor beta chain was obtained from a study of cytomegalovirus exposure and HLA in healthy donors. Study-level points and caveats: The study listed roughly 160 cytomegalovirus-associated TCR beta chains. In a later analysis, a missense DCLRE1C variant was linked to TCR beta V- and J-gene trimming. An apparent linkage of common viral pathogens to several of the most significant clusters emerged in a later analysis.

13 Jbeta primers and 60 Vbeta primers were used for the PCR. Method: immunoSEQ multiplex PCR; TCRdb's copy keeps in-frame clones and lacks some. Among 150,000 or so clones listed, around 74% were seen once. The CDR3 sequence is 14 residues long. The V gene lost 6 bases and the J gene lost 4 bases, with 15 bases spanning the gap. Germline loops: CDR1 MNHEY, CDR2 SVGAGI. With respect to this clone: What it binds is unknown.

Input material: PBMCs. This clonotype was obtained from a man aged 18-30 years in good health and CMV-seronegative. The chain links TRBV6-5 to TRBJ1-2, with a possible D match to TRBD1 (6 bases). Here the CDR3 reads CASRKTGRFYGYTF. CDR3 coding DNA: TGTGCCAGCAGAAAGACAGGACGTTTCTATGGCTACACCTTC.